The clone carrying this T cell receptor (beta chain) was picked up a small number of times. As yet, its antigen is unknown. Germline V gene lookup returns CDR1 MNHEY and CDR2 SVGAGI. V was cut by 0 bases and J by 0 bases, with 11 bases left in between. The CDR3 extends over 16 amino acids. As every portion of the isolated RNA was reverse transcribed, the sequencing read expressed TCRB transcripts. TCRdb keeps only in-frame clones here, not all; method: immunoSEQ multiplex PCR. The sample includes about 620,000 clones, 15% to 17% of them seen just once. This sample was taken from a study of beta chain features in type 1 diabetes. Study observations and caveats: Insertion counts at VDJ junctions were lower in type 1 diabetes patients, who also showed more deletions there.

This chain uses TRBV6-5 with TRBJ1-1, with no clear D. The source of this sequence is a man aged 18 to 30 in good health. The material sequenced was naive CD4+ T cells from blood. CDR3 in DNA: TGTGCCAGCAGTTACTCTTTCGCTGGACTGAACACTGAAGCTTTCTTT. Amino acids: CASSYSFAGLNTEAFF.